The 27 T cell receptor beta chains in this list originate from one sample, sequenced in a study of cytomegalovirus exposure and HLA in healthy donors. The primer mix had 60 Vbeta and 13 Jbeta primers. Sequenced by immunoSEQ multiplex PCR; TCRdb stores in-frame clones only, minus some. The sample has about 72,000 clones; 60% to 75% are singletons. Sequencing used PBMCs. The receptors here all came from a man in his forties in good health and CMV-seropositive.

The gene calls are TRBV19 and TRBJ1-5; 8 bases are a match to TRBD1. Trimming took 3 bases from V and 9 from J; bases not matched to a gene: 10. Germline V gene data show CDR1 as LNHDA and CDR2 as SQIVND (reference sequence). The CDR3 has 15 residues. The CDR3 is CASSMAGGFVRPQHF. In nucleotides, the CDR3 is TGTGCCAGTAGTATGGCAGGGGGCTTCGTACGGCCCCAGCATTTT.

The rearrangement links TRBV9 to TRBJ2-5; D perhaps matches TRBD1 (6 bases). The CDR3 is 16 amino acids. Looked up from germline, CDR1 is SGDLS and CDR2 is YYNGEE. Between the trimmed V and J ends, which lost 0 bases and 5 bases, there was a span of 17 bases. The CDR3 DNA sequence: TGTGCCAGCAGCGTAGGTCGTGGGGGCTGGTCGGAGACCCAGTACTTC. Protein sequence: CASSVGRGGWSETQYF. Looking up the rest from reference TRBV9 and TRBJ2-5 gives the full variable domain: DSGVTQTPKHLITATGQRVTLRCSPRSGDLSVYWYQQSLDQGLQFLIQYYNGEERAKGNILERFSAQQFPDLHSELNLSSLELGDSALYFCASSVGRGGWSETQYFGPGTRLLVL.

This chain connects TRBV19 to TRBJ1-1; 8 nucleotides agree with TRBD1. The CDR3 covers 14 residues. Unmatched junction bases numbered 4, after V lost 6 bases and J lost 1 base. CDR1 LNHDA and CDR2 SQIVND come from the germline V gene (reference sequence). The DNA of the CDR3 is TGTGCCAGTAGGCTCGGACAGGGGAACACTGAAGCTTTCTTT. Translated, it gives CASRLGQGNTEAFF.

The genes are TRBV28 and TRBJ1-4; 7 positions agree with TRBD1. Germline lookup yields CDR1 MDHEN and CDR2 SYDVKM. V shed 7 bases and J 0 bases; nucleotides not matched to a gene: 8. The CDR3 has 16 amino acids. CDR3 sequence: CASISGGTATNEKLFF. In nucleotides, the CDR3 is TGTGCCAGCATCTCGGGGGGGACAGCAACTAATGAAAAACTGTTTTTT.

This clone came up a few times. The chain employs TRBV29-1 and TRBJ1-5; D is unresolved. V was clipped by 4 bases and J by 2 bases, with 15 bases between them. Germline V lookup: CDR1 SQVTM, CDR2 ANQGSEA. The CDR3 has 15 residues. The CDR3 sequence: CSVGVTGGGNQPQHF. The CDR3 DNA reads TGCAGCGTTGGTGTCACCGGTGGTGGCAATCAGCCCCAGCATTTT.

This clone was observed a single time. The chain links TRBV7-3 to TRBJ1-1; no reliable D call. The CDR3 runs 13 residues. The V gene's germline CDR1 is SGHTA and CDR2 FQGTGA. The V end was cut by 1 base, the J end by 5 bases, with 8 bases between. The CDR3 coding sequence is TGTGCCAGCAGCTTAATACTCGGTACTGAAGCTTTCTTT. Protein: CASSLILGTEAFF.

The V call is TRBV7-2, the J call TRBJ2-7, with D perhaps matching TRBD2 (5 bases). CDR1 and CDR2 from the germline V gene are SGHTA and FQGNSA. The CDR3 contains 14 residues. The V end lost 1 base, the J end lost 4 bases, and 11 bases lay between the germline ends. The CDR3 is CASSLGPSWYEQYF. In DNA form, the CDR3 reads TGTGCCAGCAGCTTAGGTCCTAGCTGGTACGAGCAGTACTTC.

The chain employs TRBV7-9 and TRBJ1-6; D is perhaps TRBD1 (6 bases). Trimming pared 1 base from V and 9 bases from J, leaving 13 bases between. The germline V gene encodes CDR1 SEHNR and CDR2 FQNEAQ (reference sequence). This CDR3 comprises 15 residues. CDR3 DNA: TGTGCCAGCAGCTTAGACGCAGGGGTTTCTTCACCCCTCCACTTT. Residues: CASSLDAGVSSPLHF.

The chain recombines TRBV6-5 with TRBJ2-1; TRBD2 might be the D (7 bases). Trimming removed 4 bases at V and 5 bases at J, with 12 bases between. The CDR3 totals 14 residues. The germline V gene encodes CDR1 MNHEY and CDR2 SVGAGI. CDR3 bases: TGTGCCAGCAGTTTGGGGGGGGGCGACAATGAGCAGTTCTTC. This sequence encodes CASSLGGGDNEQFF.

The chain uses TRBV25-1 and TRBJ1-1; 12 positions agree with TRBD1. CDR1 is MGHDK, CDR2 SYGVNS, per germline. The CDR3 has 15 amino acids. The J segment lost 4 bases and the V segment lost 6 bases, leaving 6 bases of the junction unmatched. The CDR3 sequence is CASRGTGGLSTEAFF. As DNA, the CDR3 is TGTGCCAGCAGAGGGACAGGGGGCTTGAGCACTGAAGCTTTCTTT.

The chain links TRBV11-2 to TRBJ1-4; D is uncertain. The V end lost 1 base, the J end lost 6 bases, and 6 bases lay between the germline ends. CDR1 is SGHAT and CDR2 is FQNNGV in the germline V gene. The CDR3 totals 13 residues. The CDR3 sequence is CASSLAGDEKLFF. CDR3 in DNA: TGTGCCAGCAGCTTAGCCGGGGATGAAAAACTGTTTTTT.

The V call is TRBV2, the J call TRBJ1-2; D possibly corresponds to TRBD1 (6 bases). This CDR3 is 13 amino acids long. Germline-derived CDR1 and CDR2 are SNHLY and FYNNEI. Trimming left V 6 bases short and J 8 bases short, with 16 bases between. The CDR3 region has the DNA TGTGCCAGCAGCGAACCGGGACACCGAGGCTACACCTTC. It encodes CASSEPGHRGYTF. The complete variable domain, with remaining parts taken from reference TRBV2 and TRBJ1-2, reads EPEVTQTPSHQVTQMGQEVILRCVPISNHLYFYWYRQILGQKVEFLVSFYNNEISEKSEIFDDQFSVERPDGSNFTLKIRSTKLEDSAMYFCASSEPGHRGYTFGSGTRLTVV.

The chain recombines TRBV5-1 with TRBJ1-2; a possible D gene is TRBD1 (5 bases). The CDR3 consists of 14 residues. Germline loops: CDR1 SGHRS, CDR2 YFSETQ. The V end lost 0 bases, the J end lost 8 bases, and 14 bases lay between the germline ends. CDR3: CASSLGLGLQGYTF. The DNA of the CDR3 is TGCGCCAGCAGCTTGGGGTTGGGGCTTCAGGGCTACACCTTC.

The chain couples TRBV30 to TRBJ2-5, with 8 nucleotides matching TRBD1. V was pared by 1 base and J by 5 bases, with 15 bases of the junction left unmatched. Germline V gene sequence: CDR1 GTSNPN, CDR2 SVGIG (reference sequence). The CDR3 runs to 17 residues. The CDR3 spells CAWSDPPTGVRRETQYF. DNA for the CDR3: TGTGCCTGGAGTGACCCGCCGACAGGGGTAAGGCGGGAGACCCAGTACTTC.

As concerns this clone: The junction shows a germline mismatch at one end, possibly a read error. The V call is TRBV7-7, the J call TRBJ2-1; D is possibly TRBD2 (5 bases). The length of the CDR3 is 15 residues. Germline values: CDR1 SSHAT, CDR2 FNYEAQ (reference sequence). CDR3 in DNA: TGTGCTAGCAGCATATCTGGGAGCTCCTACAATGAGCAGTTCTTC. Its protein product is CASSISGSSYNEQFF. Full variable domain (outside the CDR3, taken from reference TRBV7-7 and TRBJ2-1): GAGVSQSPRYKVTKRGQDVTLRCDPISSHATLYWYQQALGQGPEFLTYFNYEAQPDKSGLPSDRFSAERPEGSISTLTIQRTEQRDSAMYRCASSISGSSYNEQFFGPGTRLTVL.

The CDR3, as DNA: TGTGCCAGCAGTCCGCCGGGGGGACTTGGGTACGAGCAGTACTTC. This sequence encodes CASSPPGGLGYEQYF. The V and J genes are TRBV6-5 and TRBJ2-7; TRBD2 agrees at 7 bases. CDR3 length equals 15 residues. With V trimmed by 5 bases and J by 4 bases, 11 bases remained unmatched. Germline CDR1 and CDR2: MNHEY and SVGAGI.

The chain employs TRBV28 and TRBJ1-2; D is undetermined. This CDR3 has 13 residues. Germline loops: CDR1 MDHEN, CDR2 SYDVKM. V shed 6 bases and J shed 8 bases, with 16 bases lying between them. The CDR3 is CASSENLGGGYTF. The CDR3 region has the DNA TGTGCCAGCAGCGAAAACCTAGGAGGCGGCTACACCTTC.

This clone was picked up a small number of times. This rearrangement joins TRBV4-3 to TRBJ1-5; 7 nucleotides align to TRBD1. The CDR3 runs to 16 residues. Germline CDR1 reads LGHNA; CDR2 reads YSLEER. V lost 8 bases to trimming and J lost 0 bases; unmatched junction nucleotides: 10. CDR3 amino acids: CASPRDRQYSNQPQHF. The CDR3 DNA reads as TGCGCCAGCCCTCGGGACAGACAATATAGCAATCAGCCCCAGCATTTT.

The J gene is TRBJ2-7, the V gene TRBV4-1, with D possibly TRBD2 on 6 matching bases. V lost 3 bases and J 3 bases, leaving 18 bases between the germline ends. This CDR3 is 16 amino acids long. Germline V gene sequence: CDR1 MGHRA, CDR2 YSYEKL. CDR3 sequence (DNA): TGCGCCAGCAGCCATCACCTTTCCGGGGGATACTACGAGCAGTACTTC. It yields the protein CASSHHLSGGYYEQYF.

The rearrangement uses TRBV7-2 and TRBJ1-4, with D perhaps TRBD1 (5 bases). This CDR3 comprises 13 residues. Germline V gives CDR1 SGHTA, CDR2 FQGNSA. V lost 5 bases and J lost 7, with 11 bases in between. Here the CDR3 reads CASSRSQGEKLFF. The DNA for the CDR3 is TGTGCCAGCAGCAGATCTCAGGGTGAAAAACTGTTTTTT.

The CDR3 DNA is TGTGCCAGCAGTGAAGTCAGACAGCACTATGGCTACACCTTC. Its translation: CASSEVRQHYGYTF. This chain uses TRBV6-1 with TRBJ1-2; possible D gene TRBD1, 5 bases. Germline CDR1 MNHNS, CDR2 SASEGT. With 1 base removed from V and 3 bases from J, the gap between germline ends came to 9 bases. This CDR3 has 14 amino acids.

The rearrangement links TRBV4-1 to TRBJ1-5; D ambiguous. Germline values: CDR1 MGHRA, CDR2 YSYEKL. This CDR3 has 14 residues. Deletions cut 2 bases from V and 10 bases from J, with 15 bases between. The CDR3 is CASSQRRVGSPQHF. The DNA of the CDR3 is TGCGCCAGCAGCCAAAGGAGGGTAGGCAGCCCCCAGCATTTT.

The gene calls are TRBV6-5 and TRBJ1-5; D might be TRBD1 (5 bases). Germline V lookup: CDR1 MNHEY, CDR2 SVGAGI. The CDR3 runs 13 residues. V was cut by 2 bases and J by 7 bases, with 9 bases left in between. CDR3 nucleotides: TGTGCCAGCAGTTACACAGGAGGGCAGCCCCAGCATTTT. It encodes CASSYTGGQPQHF.

This chain links TRBV5-6 with TRBJ1-1; 8 bases fit TRBD1. Trimming took 1 base from V and 0 from J; bases not matched to a gene: 5. There are 16 residues in the CDR3. Germline-derived CDR1 and CDR2 are SGHDT and YYEEEE. Here the CDR3 reads CASSLNRGVLNTEAFF. The CDR3 DNA reads as TGTGCCAGCAGCTTGAACAGGGGGGTTCTGAACACTGAAGCTTTCTTT.

The V gene is TRBV9, the J gene TRBJ1-2, with D possibly TRBD1 on 6 matching bases. The CDR3 loop spans 15 amino acids. Germline CDR1 reads SGDLS; CDR2 reads YYNGEE. The V end was cut by 0 bases, the J end by 3 bases, with 12 bases between. CDR3 region: CASSVGTGRYYGYTF. The CDR3, as DNA: TGTGCCAGCAGCGTAGGAACAGGGAGATACTATGGCTACACCTTC.

The chain employs TRBV9 and TRBJ2-5, with D perhaps TRBD2 (7 bases). Between the trimmed V and J ends, which lost 4 bases and 4 bases, there was a span of 17 bases. The germline CDR1 and CDR2 sequences are SGDLS and YYNGEE. The CDR3 sequence is 15 residues long. The CDR3 protein is CASSPGGPRGETQYF. The CDR3 bases are TGTGCCAGCAGCCCCGGGGGGCCAAGGGGAGAGACCCAGTACTTC. The full variable domain, in which reference TRBV9 and TRBJ2-5 provide the parts outside the CDR3, is DSGVTQTPKHLITATGQRVTLRCSPRSGDLSVYWYQQSLDQGLQFLIQYYNGEERAKGNILERFSAQQFPDLHSELNLSSLELGDSALYFCASSPGGPRGETQYFGPGTRLLVL.

The chain employs TRBV5-8 and TRBJ2-5; unclear D gene. The CDR3 has 14 amino acids. CDR1 is SGHTS and CDR2 is YDEGEE in the germline V gene. The V end was cut by 0 bases, the J end by 2 bases, with 8 bases between. The CDR3: CASSLVTLQETQYF. The DNA for the CDR3 is TGTGCCAGCAGCTTGGTGACATTACAAGAGACCCAGTACTTC.